This record looks at one T cell receptor beta chain sequence and its context. This clone came up once. Its antigen is still unknown. No base quality values were provided; no much bigger clone lies one nucleotide off. At one collaborating source in Seattle, patients were enrolled during active infection and were followed longitudinally through the course of disease. The collaborating institutions used their own protocols to collect whole blood in K2EDTA tubes. For TCRbeta analysis, collaborators shipped samples in one of three forms: frozen whole blood, isolated PBMCs, or DNA extracted from either of those sample types. TCRbeta CDR3 regions were amplified from genomic DNA using the immunoSEQ Assay, a bias-controlled multiplex PCR. Regarding the original processing steps: Nucleated cell counts per sample were estimated from amplification of reference gene primers within the assay. Sequence reads were collapsed and filtered to measure the absolute abundance of every unique TCRbeta CDR3 rearrangement. For each sample, productive Simpson clonality was calculated by taking the square root of Simpson's diversity index across productive rearrangements. This immuneACCESS table, as held by TCRdb, lists in-frame sequences with V and J called but not all clones. Of the missing ones, under half trace to an unresolved V gene in checked studies; the others have no known cause. V and J calls and clone size are those listed in that table; D and trimming were worked out from the DNA. The sample profile shows 55,000 to 65,000 clones; around four fifths of them were found once. Roughly 30% of the sample is held by the ten biggest clonotypes.

This specimen belongs to a study of blood T cell repertoires in COVID-19 (dated by TCRdb to 2019 to 2021). For the wider study: The collaborator samples originated in the United States, Italy and Spain and spanned the acute and convalescent phases of COVID-19. The prospective study material was composed of cDNA or gDNA derived from T cells, B-cell-depleted T cells, or PBMCs. Deeply sampled blood TCRbeta repertoires from subjects exposed to, actively infected with, or recovered from COVID-19 were included in the dataset. The repertoires were released in a freely available public database intended as a resource for research on the immune response to SARS-CoV-2. Samples were obtained from the ongoing ImmuneRACE study (first 160 participants) and from 1,254 subjects provided by 6 global collaborators. A de-identified subject ID, COVID-19 status, age in years and sex were almost always included in the sample metadata. Where available, HLA class I and class II types were obtained from metadata supplied by the sample provider rather than from assay-based typing. What the study reported, not specific to this receptor: The amount of clinical and demographic metadata varied by source and participant and was provided uncurated.

From cysteine to phenylalanine, the CDR3 is 16 amino acids long. Only CDR3 DNA remains: 48 bases, in frame from the first base. Clipping removes 4 bases from V and 5 bases from J, with 8 as the unmatched junction base count. The germline V gene provides CDR1 SGDLS and CDR2 YYNGEE. The material sequenced was peripheral blood. Recombination connected TRBV9 to TRBJ2-1; TRBD2 matches 11 bases in the middle. The TCR was taken from a man in his fifties or sixties with COVID-19, enrolled during active disease. In nucleotide form, the sequence is TGTGCCAGCAGCCCACGAGGACTAGCGGGTCACAATGAGCAGTTCTTC. This translates into CASSPRGLAGHNEQFF.